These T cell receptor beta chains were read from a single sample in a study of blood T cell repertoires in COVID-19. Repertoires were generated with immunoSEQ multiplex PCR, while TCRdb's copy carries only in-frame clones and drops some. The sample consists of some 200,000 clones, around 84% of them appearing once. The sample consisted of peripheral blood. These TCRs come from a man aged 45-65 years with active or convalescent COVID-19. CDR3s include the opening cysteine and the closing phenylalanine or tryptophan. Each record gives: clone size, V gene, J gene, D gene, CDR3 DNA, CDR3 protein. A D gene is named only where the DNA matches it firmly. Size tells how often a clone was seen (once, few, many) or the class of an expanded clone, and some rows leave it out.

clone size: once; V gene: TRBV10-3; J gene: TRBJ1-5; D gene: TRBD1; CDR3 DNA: TGTGCCATCAGCCCCTCTCTGGACAGGGATCAGCCCCAGCATTTT; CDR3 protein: CAISPSLDRDQPQHF
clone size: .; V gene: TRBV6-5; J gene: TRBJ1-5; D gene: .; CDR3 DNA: TGTGCCAGCAGATCGGGGGGTTTCAATCAGCCCCAGCATTTT; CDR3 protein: CASRSGGFNQPQHF
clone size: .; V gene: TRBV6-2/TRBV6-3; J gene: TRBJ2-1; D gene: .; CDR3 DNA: TGTGCCAGCAGTTATCCCCAGCGCACCTACAATGAGCAGTTCTTC; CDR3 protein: CASSYPQRTYNEQFF
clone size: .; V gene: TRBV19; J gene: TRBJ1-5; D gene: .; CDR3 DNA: TGTGCCAGTAGTGTGGGGGCAGGTCAGCCCCAGCATTTT; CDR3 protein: CASSVGAGQPQHF
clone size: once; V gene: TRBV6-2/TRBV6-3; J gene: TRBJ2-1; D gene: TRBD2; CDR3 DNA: TGTGCCAGCAGTTACTCGAAGAGGCGGGAGGGGCAGTTCTTC; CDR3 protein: CASSYSKRREGQFF
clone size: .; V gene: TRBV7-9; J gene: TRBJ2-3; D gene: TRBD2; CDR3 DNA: TGTGCCAGCAGCTCGCTAGCGGGAGGGACAGATACGCAGTATTTT; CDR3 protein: CASSSLAGGTDTQYF
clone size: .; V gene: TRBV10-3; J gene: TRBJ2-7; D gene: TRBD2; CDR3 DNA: TGTGCCACATCCGTCTCAGAATTAGCGGGACGCACGTACGAGCAGTACTTC; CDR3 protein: CATSVSELAGRTYEQYF
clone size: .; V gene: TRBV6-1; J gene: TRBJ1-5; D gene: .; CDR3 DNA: TGTGCCAGCAGTGAAGCTGGGGGGGTCAATCAGCCCCAGCATTTT; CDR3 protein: CASSEAGGVNQPQHF
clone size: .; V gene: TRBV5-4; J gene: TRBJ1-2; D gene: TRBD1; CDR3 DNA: TGTGCCAGCAGCTTGGACCGACAGGGGGCGTCCGGCTACACCTTC; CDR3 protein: CASSLDRQGASGYTF
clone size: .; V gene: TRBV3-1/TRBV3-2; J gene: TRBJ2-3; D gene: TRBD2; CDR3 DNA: TGTGCCAGCAGCCAAGATCGCACTAGCGGGAGAGGCACAGATACGCAGTATTTT; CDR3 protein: CASSQDRTSGRGTDTQYF
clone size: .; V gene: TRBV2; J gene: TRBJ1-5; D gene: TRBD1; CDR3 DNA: TGTGCCAGCAGTCTGGACAGGGAGTCAAGGGGTCAGCCCCAGCATTTT; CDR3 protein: CASSLDRESRGQPQHF
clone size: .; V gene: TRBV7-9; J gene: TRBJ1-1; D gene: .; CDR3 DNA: TGTGCCAGCAGCTTAGGGGGCGGGAACACTGAAGCTTTCTTT; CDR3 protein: CASSLGGGNTEAFF
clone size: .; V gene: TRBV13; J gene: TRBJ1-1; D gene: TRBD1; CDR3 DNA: TGTGCCAGCAGCTCTGACAGGGCGCAGAACACTGAAGCTTTCTTT; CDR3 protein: CASSSDRAQNTEAFF
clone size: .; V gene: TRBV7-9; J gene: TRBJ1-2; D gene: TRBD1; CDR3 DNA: TGTGCCAGCAGCCCTACCCTAGGAGGGGGCCATGGCTACACCTTC; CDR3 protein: CASSPTLGGGHGYTF
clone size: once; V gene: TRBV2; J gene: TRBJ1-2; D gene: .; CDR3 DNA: TGTGCCAGCAGACCAGCCCACCAGACTACCTATGGCTACACCTTC; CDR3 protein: CASRPAHQTTYGYTF
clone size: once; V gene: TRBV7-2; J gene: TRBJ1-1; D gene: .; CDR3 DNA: TGTGCCAGCAGCCCCGGTTCTGAAGCTTTCTTT; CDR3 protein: CASSPGSEAFF
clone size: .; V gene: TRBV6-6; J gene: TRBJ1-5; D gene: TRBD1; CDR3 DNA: TGTGCCAGCAGTCGAGCCCCCCCGGGACAGGGTAACAATCAGCCCCAGCATTTT; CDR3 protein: CASSRAPPGQGNNQPQHF
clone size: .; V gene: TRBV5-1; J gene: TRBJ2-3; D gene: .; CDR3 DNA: TGCGCCAGCAGCATTTCGTTCGACTCCACAGATACGCAGTATTTT; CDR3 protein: CASSISFDSTDTQYF
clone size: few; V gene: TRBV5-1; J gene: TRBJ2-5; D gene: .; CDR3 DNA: TGCGCCAGCAGCTTGGAGGGGCGCGGAGAGACCCAGTACTTC; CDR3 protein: CASSLEGRGETQYF
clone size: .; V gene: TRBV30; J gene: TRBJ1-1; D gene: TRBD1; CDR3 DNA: TGTGCCTGGATTCAACGGCCCCAGGGGGGTGAAGCTTTCTTT; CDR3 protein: CAWIQRPQGGEAFF
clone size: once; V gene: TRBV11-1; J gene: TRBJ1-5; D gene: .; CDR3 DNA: TGTGCCAGCAGGTCTTACAAGAGCAATCAGCCCCAGCATTTT; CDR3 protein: CASRSYKSNQPQHF
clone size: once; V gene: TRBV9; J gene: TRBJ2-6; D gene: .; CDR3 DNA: TGTGCCAGCAGCGTAGGGAGGTCTGGGGCCAACGTCCTGACTTTC; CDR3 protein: CASSVGRSGANVLTF
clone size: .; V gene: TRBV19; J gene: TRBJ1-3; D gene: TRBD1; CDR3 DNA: TGTGCCAGTAGGACGACAGGGGGTCGAGCCACCATATATTTT; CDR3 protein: CASRTTGGRATIYF
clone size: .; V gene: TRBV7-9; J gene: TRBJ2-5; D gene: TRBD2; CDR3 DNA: TGTGCCAGCAGTTCAGGAGCGGTAGCGGGGGTTCACGGAGAGACCCAGTACTTC; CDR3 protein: CASSSGAVAGVHGETQYF
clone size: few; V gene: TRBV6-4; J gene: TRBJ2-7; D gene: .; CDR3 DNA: TGTGCCAGCAGTGACTCGCGTCAAGATCGGTCCTACGAGCAGTACTTC; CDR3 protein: CASSDSRQDRSYEQYF
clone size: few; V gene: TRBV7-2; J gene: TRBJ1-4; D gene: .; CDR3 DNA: TGTGCCAGCAGTCAGCAGGGTTCAACTAATGAAAAACTGTTTTTT; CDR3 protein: CASSQQGSTNEKLFF
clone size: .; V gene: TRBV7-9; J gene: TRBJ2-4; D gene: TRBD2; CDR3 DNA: TGTGCCAGCAGCTTATGGACTAGCGGGAGGGACATTCAGTACTTC; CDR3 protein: CASSLWTSGRDIQYF
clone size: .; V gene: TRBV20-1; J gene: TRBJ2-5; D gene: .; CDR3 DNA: TGCAGTGCTCCACTCGTCGTGACCCAGTACTTC; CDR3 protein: CSAPLVVTQYF
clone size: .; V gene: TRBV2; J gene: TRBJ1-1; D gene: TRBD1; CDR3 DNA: TGTGCCAGCAGTCTTGGGACAGGGGGCACTGAAGCTTTCTTT; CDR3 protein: CASSLGTGGTEAFF
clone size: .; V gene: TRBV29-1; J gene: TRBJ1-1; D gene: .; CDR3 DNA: TGCAGCGTTGAAGATTTGTACGTCGGAGCTTTCTTT; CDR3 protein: CSVEDLYVGAFF
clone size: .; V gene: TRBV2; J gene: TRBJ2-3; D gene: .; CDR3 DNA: TGTGCCAGCAGTGCAGGCTTACGCACAGATACGCAGTATTTT; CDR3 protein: CASSAGLRTDTQYF
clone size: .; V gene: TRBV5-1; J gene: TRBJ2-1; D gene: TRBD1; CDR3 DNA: TGCGCCAGCAGCTCGGACAGGGGCTCCTACAATGAGCAGTTCTTC; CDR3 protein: CASSSDRGSYNEQFF
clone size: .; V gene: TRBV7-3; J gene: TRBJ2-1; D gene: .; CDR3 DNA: TGTGCCAGCAGCTTTACTAGCTCTACTTACAATGAGCAGTTCTTC; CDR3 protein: CASSFTSSTYNEQFF
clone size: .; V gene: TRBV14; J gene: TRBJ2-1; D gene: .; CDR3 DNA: TGTGCCAGCAGCAGCCGACAGGCAACCCCATCCTACAATGAGCAGTTCTTC; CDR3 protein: CASSSRQATPSYNEQFF
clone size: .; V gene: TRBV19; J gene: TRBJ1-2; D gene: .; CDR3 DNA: TGTGCCAGTAGTGCGGATAGCGGGGAAGGCTACACCTTC; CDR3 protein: CASSADSGEGYTF
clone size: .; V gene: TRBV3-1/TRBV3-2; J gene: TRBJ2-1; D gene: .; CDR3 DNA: TGTGCCAGCAGCCCCACTAGTTTTTACGGGAATGAGCAGTTCTTC; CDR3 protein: CASSPTSFYGNEQFF
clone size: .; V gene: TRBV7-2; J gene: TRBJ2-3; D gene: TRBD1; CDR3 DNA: TGTGCCAGCAGCCAGCGACAGGGGGCGACCACAGATACGCAGTATTTT; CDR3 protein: CASSQRQGATTDTQYF
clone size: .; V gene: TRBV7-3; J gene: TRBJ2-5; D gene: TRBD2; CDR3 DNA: TGTGCCAGCAGCCAAGGACTAGCGGGAACTGAGACCCAGTACTTC; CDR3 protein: CASSQGLAGTETQYF
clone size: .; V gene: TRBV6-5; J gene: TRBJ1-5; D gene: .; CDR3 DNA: TGTGCCGGCGGGCGGGGTCGACGACAGCCCCAGCATTTT; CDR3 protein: CAGGRGRRQPQHF
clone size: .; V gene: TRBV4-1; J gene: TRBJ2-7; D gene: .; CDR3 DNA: TGCGCCAGCAGCCAAGATTCGAGAAGCGCTAGCTACGAGCAGTACTTC; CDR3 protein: CASSQDSRSASYEQYF